The 28 T cell receptor beta chains in this list originate from one sample, sequenced in a study of early T cells in non-severe SARS-CoV-2 infection (dated by TCRdb to the early 2020s). The library was made by 5' RACE. Sequencer: NextSeq 500. The public reads were reprocessed in TCRdb via fastp at Q25 and MiXCR, keeping in-frame beta chains. When rows share a CDR3 protein, they turn into one entry using the most common DNA and genes. This sample lists fewer than 65,000 distinct CDR3 sequences; more than 5.5% were detected once. The ten largest account for 3.4% of the sample. This material consisted of whole blood, taken at baseline. Receptor source: an adult who was a healthcare worker with PCR-confirmed SARS-CoV-2 infection or an uninfected control (not recorded which).

The CDR3, as DNA: TGTGCCAGCAGCAAAGAGAATCAGCCCCAGCATTTT. Translation: CASSKENQPQHF. The rearrangement links TRBV5-4 to TRBJ1-5; D gene uncertain. Germline CDR1 SGHNT, CDR2 YYREEE (reference sequence). V was cut by 4 bases and J by 4 bases, with 6 bases left in between. The CDR3 contains 12 residues.

This clonotype was observed at least ten times. The genes are TRBV12-3 or TRBV12-4 and TRBJ2-2; TRBD1 aligns across 9 bases. Losses at the gene ends were 7 bases for V and 3 bases for J; bases not matched to a gene: 9. This CDR3 comprises 16 residues. The chain's CDR3 is CASKKQGAYYTGELFF. The CDR3 nucleotides read TGTGCCAGCAAAAAACAGGGGGCTTACTACACCGGGGAGCTGTTTTTT.

This clonotype has just a few counts. The gene calls are TRBV4-1 and TRBJ1-2; 11 nucleotides match TRBD1. This CDR3 is 15 amino acids long. From germline, CDR1 is MGHRA and CDR2 YSYEKL. V lost 5 bases, J lost 3 bases, and 5 bases stayed unmatched. The CDR3 spells CASSSRTGGDYGYTF. CDR3 nucleotides: TGCGCCAGCAGCTCGCGGACAGGGGGCGACTATGGCTACACCTTC.

This clonotype was counted a few times. The rearrangement joins TRBV5-1 to TRBJ2-2; TRBD2 matches at 9 bases. The CDR3 extends over 18 amino acids. Looked up from germline, CDR1 is SGHRS and CDR2 is YFSETQ. J gave up 3 bases and V 1 base, and 10 bases lay outside the gene matches. The CDR3 sequence: CASSLSSSGSWYTGELFF. The CDR3, as DNA: TGCGCCAGCAGCTTGAGTAGTAGCGGGAGTTGGTACACCGGGGAGCTGTTTTTT. The variable domain in full, completed from reference TRBV5-1 and TRBJ2-2, reads KAGVTQTPRYLIKTRGQQVTLSCSPISGHRSVSWYQQTPGQGLQFLFEYFSETQRNKGNFPGRFSGRQFSNSRSEMNVSTLELGDSALYLCASSLSSSGSWYTGELFFGEGSRLTVL.

The chain is built from TRBV12-3 or TRBV12-4 and TRBJ1-3; D remains ambiguous. V was clipped by 5 bases and J by 8 bases, with 19 bases between them. The CDR3 covers 15 residues. CDR3: CASSLGGISLDTIYF. CDR3 sequence (DNA): TGTGCCAGCAGTCTAGGAGGGATCTCTTTGGACACCATATATTTT.

This clonotype was recorded many times. The rearrangement links TRBV24-1 to TRBJ2-1; perhaps TRBD1 as D (6 bases). V dropped 6 bases and J dropped 9 bases, with 14 bases sitting between them. The CDR3 has 13 residues. Per germline, CDR1 KGHDR and CDR2 SFDVKD. CDR3 loop: CATSLSGDGEQFF. The CDR3 DNA reads TGTGCCACCAGTTTGTCAGGGGACGGTGAGCAGTTCTTC.

This clonotype showed up many times. V usage is TRBV5-1 and J usage is TRBJ2-5; 7 bases map to TRBD1. The ends lost 2 bases at V and 2 bases at J; junction bases unmatched: 3. The CDR3 contains 14 residues. Looked up from germline, CDR1 is SGHRS and CDR2 is YFSETQ. CDR3 sequence: CASSLRQGQETQYF. In DNA, the CDR3 is TGCGCCAGCAGCTTAAGACAGGGACAAGAGACCCAGTACTTC.

This clonotype was seen at least ten times. The rearrangement joins TRBV29-1 to TRBJ1-2, with 9 bases fitting TRBD1. The germline gives CDR1 SQVTM, CDR2 ANQGSEA. CDR3 length equals 13 residues. J was trimmed by 4 bases and V by 6 bases; bases with no gene match: 6. The CDR3 spells CSVGTGRLYGYTF. CDR3 coding DNA: TGCAGCGTAGGGACAGGGCGCCTCTATGGCTACACCTTC.

This clonotype was seen ten or more times. J is TRBJ2-1 and V is TRBV7-2, with D possibly matching TRBD2 (5 bases). Germline CDR1 reads SGHTA; CDR2 reads FQGNSA. Trimming shortened V by 5 bases and J by 13 bases, and 15 bases separated the two germline ends. The CDR3 loop spans 12 amino acids. The CDR3 protein is CASSQARGLQFF. CDR3 nucleotide sequence: TGTGCCAGCAGCCAGGCCCGAGGACTTCAGTTCTTC.

In its sample, this clonotype was seen a few times. The chain has TRBV6-2 or TRBV6-3 and TRBJ2-7, with D unclear. Looked up from germline, CDR1 is MNHEY and CDR2 is SVGEGT. Between the trimmed V and J ends, which lost 0 bases and 2 bases, there was a span of 11 bases. The CDR3 is made up of 15 amino acids. As DNA, the CDR3 is TGTGCCAGCAGTTACTCCCAGGACGGAGCCTACGAGCAGTACTTC. Its protein product is CASSYSQDGAYEQYF.

This clonotype was picked up many times. The chain has TRBV6-2 or TRBV6-3 and TRBJ2-1, with 9 bases aligning to TRBD2. V dropped 0 bases and J dropped 5; count of bases not matched to a gene: 11. The germline gives CDR1 MNHEY, CDR2 SVGEGT. The CDR3 is made up of 18 amino acids. The CDR3 loop reads CASSYSSYLAGKDNEQFF. The CDR3 DNA is TGTGCCAGCAGTTACTCGAGTTACCTAGCGGGGAAGGACAATGAGCAGTTCTTC.

The sample holds many counts of this clonotype. The chain carries TRBV5-1 and TRBJ1-1; TRBD1 agrees at 9 bases. The CDR3 is 17 amino acids. With 0 bases clipped from V and 1 base from J, the junction kept 7 bases outside the gene matches. The germline gives CDR1 SGHRS, CDR2 YFSETQ. The CDR3 coding sequence is TGCGCCAGCAGCTTGGTATACAGGGGGCGTAAGAACACTGAAGCTTTCTTT. It yields the protein CASSLVYRGRKNTEAFF.

This clonotype showed up many times. In nucleotides, the CDR3 is TGCAGCGGCCAGATGTCCTATCTAACCAGTGAGCAGTTCTTC. It specifies CSGQMSYLTSEQFF. V gene TRBV29-1 combines with J gene TRBJ2-1, with no clear D. The ends were cut back, 7 bases at V and 9 bases at J, with 22 bases in the middle. The length of the CDR3 is 14 residues. Germline V gene lookup returns CDR1 SQVTM and CDR2 ANQGSEA.

V usage is TRBV6-5 and J usage is TRBJ2-7; 11 nucleotides line up with TRBD2. Per germline, CDR1 MNHEY and CDR2 SVGAGI. The J segment lost 3 bases and the V segment lost 6 bases, leaving 4 bases of the junction unmatched. The CDR3 is 14 amino acids. The CDR3 loop is CASRLTSGVYEQYF. In DNA, the CDR3 is TGTGCCAGCAGATTGACTAGCGGGGTCTACGAGCAGTACTTC.

This clonotype was seen a few times. The chain links TRBV12-3 or TRBV12-4 to TRBJ2-7; possibly TRBD2 for D (7 bases). Trimming shortened V by 2 bases and J by 5 bases, and 13 bases separated the two germline ends. CDR3 length equals 14 residues. CDR3 DNA: TGTGCCAGCAGTTTAATGGGGGGGCGCGACGAGCAGTACTTC. This codes for CASSLMGGRDEQYF.

Of note for this clonotype: Given a much more abundant clone one base away, this may be a read error. The chain recombines TRBV10-1 with TRBJ2-6; possible D gene TRBD2, 6 bases. V lost 6 bases to trimming and J lost 0 bases, with 15 bases between them. CDR1 and CDR2 (germline): WNHNN, SYGVQD (reference sequence). The CDR3 is 17 amino acids. CDR3 coding DNA: TGCGCCAGCAGAGACCCCATGGGGGGCTCTGGGGCCAACGTCCTGACTTTC. As protein: CASRDPMGGSGANVLTF.

In its sample, this clonotype was seen many times. The genes are TRBV18 and TRBJ2-1, with 12 positions matching TRBD1. The germline CDR1 and CDR2 sequences are KGHSH and LQKENI. CDR3 length: 17 residues. V was clipped by 3 bases and J by 1 base; unmatched bases: 4. The CDR3 loop reads CASSPRDRGRSYNEQFF. The CDR3 DNA is TGTGCCAGCTCACCCCGGGACAGGGGGCGATCCTACAATGAGCAGTTCTTC.

This clonotype was found a few times. The chain combines TRBV10-1 with TRBJ2-1, with TRBD2 matching over 12 bases. This CDR3 comprises 14 residues. Unmatched junction bases numbered 9, after V lost 9 bases and J lost 9 bases. Germline V gives CDR1 WNHNN, CDR2 SYGVQD (reference sequence). CDR3 coding DNA: TGCGCCAGGGAGCGACTAGCGGGAGATATTGAGCAGTTCTTC. Its protein product is CARERLAGDIEQFF.

This clonotype was seen only a few times. V and J are TRBV7-9 and TRBJ1-2; D remains ambiguous. This CDR3 spans 12 amino acids. CDR1 is SEHNR and CDR2 is FQNEAQ in the germline V gene (reference sequence). V lost 7 bases and J lost 12, with 18 bases in between. The CDR3 DNA sequence: TGTGCCAGCAACCCGACCGGGAGCTTCAACACCTTC. Its protein product is CASNPTGSFNTF.

This clonotype was recorded many times. The chain is built from TRBV7-2 and TRBJ2-5; TRBD1 agrees at 8 bases. The V segment lost 1 base and the J segment 6 bases; nucleotides outside the gene matches: 7. Germline V gene sequence: CDR1 SGHTA, CDR2 FQGNSA. This CDR3 spans 15 amino acids. The CDR3 DNA reads TGTGCCAGCAGCTTAGGCTACAGGGGGATACAGACCCAGTACTTC. Protein product: CASSLGYRGIQTQYF. Full variable domain (remainder filled in from reference TRBV7-2 and TRBJ2-5): GAGVSQSPSNKVTEKGKDVELRCDPISGHTALYWYRQSLGQGLEFLIYFQGNSAPDKSGLPSDRFSAERTGGSVSTLTIQRTQQEDSAVYLCASSLGYRGIQTQYFGPGTRLLVL.

Ten or more counts support this clonotype. The V gene is TRBV11-2, the J gene TRBJ1-3, with a possible D match to TRBD1 (6 bases). Germline V gene sequence: CDR1 SGHAT, CDR2 FQNNGV. V lost 1 base and J lost 0, with 16 bases in between. The CDR3 runs to 18 residues. The CDR3 DNA is TGTGCCAGCAGCTTAGGCCCCGGGGGCAGGGGCTCTGGAAACACCATATATTTT. Protein product: CASSLGPGGRGSGNTIYF.

The rearrangement links TRBV15 to TRBJ2-1; D tentatively reads TRBD1 or TRBD2 (5 bases each). The ends were cut back, 3 bases at V and 6 bases at J, with 15 bases in the middle. CDR3 length: 15 residues. Germline V gene lookup returns CDR1 LNHNV and CDR2 YYDKDF (reference sequence). As DNA, the CDR3 is TGTGCCACCAGCAGCCGAGGGGTTGATGCCAATGAGCAGTTCTTC. Amino acids: CATSSRGVDANEQFF.

This clonotype appeared a few times. The chain couples TRBV5-4 to TRBJ2-5, with TRBD1 as a possible D gene (6 bases). The length of the CDR3 is 14 residues. V lost 4 bases and J lost 1, with 11 bases in between. Germline CDR1 SGHNT, CDR2 YYREEE (reference sequence). In DNA form, the CDR3 reads TGTGCCAGCAGCAGGGAGACAGGCCAAGAGACCCAGTACTTC. Protein sequence: CASSRETGQETQYF. The full variable domain, in which reference TRBV5-4 and TRBJ2-5 provide the parts outside the CDR3, is ETGVTQSPTHLIKTRGQQVTLRCSSQSGHNTVSWYQQALGQGPQFIFQYYREEENGRGNFPPRFSGLQFPNYSSELNVNALELDDSALYLCASSRETGQETQYFGPGTRLLVL.

This clonotype was found many times. Here the CDR3 DNA reads TGTGCCATCAGTGAGTCAGGGATCCAATTTTCACCCCTCCACTTT. As protein: CAISESGIQFSPLHF. V and J are TRBV10-3 and TRBJ1-6; D unresolved. The CDR3 extends over 15 amino acids. The germline gives CDR1 ENHRY, CDR2 SYGVKD. Trimming shortened V by 0 bases and J by 9 bases, and 12 bases separated the two germline ends.

The table lists this clonotype with many counts. The V gene is TRBV3-1, the J gene TRBJ1-2; 7 nucleotides agree with TRBD1. The germline V gene encodes CDR1 LGHDT and CDR2 YNNKEL (reference sequence). Trimming at V came to 3 bases and at J to 1 base, leaving 8 bases not matched to a gene. The CDR3 loop spans 16 amino acids. CDR3 in amino acids: CASSQMTGRSNYGYTF. CDR3 in DNA: TGTGCCAGCAGCCAGATGACAGGGAGGAGTAACTATGGCTACACCTTC.

This clonotype was found many times. This chain uses TRBV19 with TRBJ2-1; perhaps TRBD2 as D (6 bases). The ends were cut back, 4 bases at V and 4 bases at J, with 11 bases in the middle. CDR3 length: 14 residues. Germline V lookup: CDR1 LNHDA, CDR2 SQIVND (reference sequence). CDR3 sequence reads: CASSTSELYNEQFF. DNA of the CDR3: TGTGCCAGTAGTACTAGCGAACTTTACAATGAGCAGTTCTTC.

There are a few counts of this clonotype. The gene calls are TRBV10-3 and TRBJ2-2, with 7 bases identical to TRBD1. CDR1 and CDR2 from the germline V gene are ENHRY and SYGVKD. The CDR3 runs 19 residues. The trim removed 3 bases at V and 1 base at J, leaving 14 bases unmatched. CDR3 bases: TGTGCCATCAGTGACCCCCTGGTCCTTGACAGGGAGAACACCGGGGAGCTGTTTTTT. Translated: CAISDPLVLDRENTGELFF.

This clonotype showed up just a few times. The CDR3 region has the DNA TGTGCCAGCAGCTTAGTTTCCGAAGATACGCAGTATTTT. This codes for CASSLVSEDTQYF. This chain connects TRBV13 to TRBJ2-3; D call uncertain. CDR1 is PRHDT and CDR2 is FYEKMQ in the germline V gene (reference sequence). Trimming left V 1 base short and J 5 bases short, with 7 bases between. The CDR3 totals 13 residues. Based on the CDR3 plus reference TRBV13 and TRBJ2-3, the full variable domain is AAGVIQSPRHLIKEKRETATLKCYPIPRHDTVYWYQQGPGQDPQFLISFYEKMQSDKGSIPDRFSAQQFSDYHSELNMSSLELGDSALYFCASSLVSEDTQYFGPGTRLTVL.